These T cell receptor beta chains were read from a single sample in a study of blood T cell repertoires in COVID-19. Assay used: immunoSEQ multiplex PCR; TCRdb lists only in-frame clones, some missing. The sample records 200,000 to 300,000 clones, around 81% being singletons. The source material was peripheral blood. The origin of the receptors is a woman over 75 with COVID-19, enrolled during active disease. CDR3s include the opening cysteine and the closing phenylalanine or tryptophan. The D gene is left open where the match is weak. The size entry is marked missing in some rows and otherwise reads once, few, many or a size class.

clone_size	v_call	j_call	d_call	cdr3_nt	cdr3_aa
.	TRBV28	TRBJ1-1	.	TGTGCCAGCAGTTACCCACAGAGTCAGAACACTGAAGCTTTCTTT	CASSYPQSQNTEAFF
.	TRBV18	TRBJ1-4	TRBD1	TGTGCCAGCTCACCGAAGGGGACAGTAGAAAAACTGTTTTTT	CASSPKGTVEKLFF
.	TRBV6-5	TRBJ1-5	.	TGTGCCAGCAGCCCCGCGAATCAGCCCCAGCATTTT	CASSPANQPQHF
.	TRBV28	TRBJ1-2	TRBD1	TGTGCCAGCAGGGGGGACAGTTTCTATGGCTACACCTTC	CASRGDSFYGYTF
.	TRBV6-5	TRBJ2-7	.	TGTGCCAGCAGTTACTCGAGCGCGAGCTCCTACGAGCAGTACTTC	CASSYSSASSYEQYF
.	TRBV29-1	TRBJ2-7	.	TGCAGCGTTGTCTCAGACTACGAGCAGTACTTC	CSVVSDYEQYF
.	TRBV2	TRBJ1-5	TRBD1	TGTGCCAGCAGTGAGACAGGGGGCCAGCAGCCCCAGCATTTT	CASSETGGQQPQHF
many	TRBV19	TRBJ1-2	.	TGTGCCAGTAGTTCTTCCGGGATTAACTATGGCTACACCTTC	CASSSSGINYGYTF
.	TRBV27	TRBJ1-2	.	TGTGCCAGCAGTTTTACAGGCGGCCGGGATGGCTACACCTTC	CASSFTGGRDGYTF
.	TRBV5-4	TRBJ2-6	.	TGTGCCAGCAGCTCCCGCGGGACTGGGGCCAACGTCCTGACTTTC	CASSSRGTGANVLTF
once	TRBV6-5	TRBJ1-3	.	TGTGCCAGCAGCCGGACAGCCTCTGGAAACACCATATATTTT	CASSRTASGNTIYF
once	TRBV7-6	TRBJ2-1	.	TGTGCCAGCAGCTTCGATCCGCAGGGATACAATGAGCAGTTCTTC	CASSFDPQGYNEQFF
.	TRBV5-1	TRBJ1-1	.	TGCGCCAGCAGCTTGTCAGGGGACACTGAAGCTTTCTTT	CASSLSGDTEAFF
.	TRBV5-4	TRBJ1-6	TRBD1	TGTGCCAGCAGCTTGAGGGACAGGGTATATTCACCCCTCCACTTT	CASSLRDRVYSPLHF
.	TRBV29-1	TRBJ2-2	TRBD1	TGCAGCGTACGCACCGGGACAGGGAACACCGGGGAGCTGTTTTTT	CSVRTGTGNTGELFF
.	TRBV4-3	TRBJ2-4	.	TGCGCCAGCAGCCATGACCTAGCCGGGATCCGAGAAAACATTCAGTACTTC	CASSHDLAGIRENIQYF
.	TRBV5-1	TRBJ1-4	TRBD1	TGCGCCAGCAGCTCGGGACAGGGGAATGAAAAACTGTTTTTT	CASSSGQGNEKLFF
.	TRBV20-1	TRBJ2-3	TRBD2	TGCAGTGCTAGTAGCGGGAGGGAGAAACGGACAGATACGCAGTATTTT	CSASSGREKRTDTQYF
.	TRBV15	TRBJ2-5	.	TGTGCCACCAGCAGAGAATGGAGGGGGCCGGGGACCCAGTACTTC	CATSREWRGPGTQYF
.	TRBV24-1	TRBJ2-5	.	TGTGCCACCAGTGATTCGCGGGGCGTGGGGACCCAGTACTTC	CATSDSRGVGTQYF
.	TRBV11-2	TRBJ1-3	TRBD1	TGTGCCAGCAGCTTGGACAGGGTCTCTGGAAACACCATATATTTT	CASSLDRVSGNTIYF
.	TRBV3-1/TRBV3-2	TRBJ1-5	.	TGTGCCAGCAGCCAAAGCGGGGATCAGCCCCAGCATTTT	CASSQSGDQPQHF